The 28 T cell receptor beta chains reported below all come from one sample, sequenced in a study of shared clonotypes between healthy human individuals. TCRdb keeps only in-frame clones here, not all; method: immunoSEQ multiplex PCR. The sample lists about 2 million clones, 85% to 95% occurring once. Sequencing was carried out using naive CD4+ T cells sorted from blood. Subset reported: CD45RA+ positively selected. The origin of the receptors is a man younger than 30 in good health.

The chain joins TRBV28 to TRBJ2-3, with 7 bases lining up with TRBD2. V shed 5 bases and J 2 bases; nucleotides not matched to a gene: 4. This CDR3 comprises 14 residues. Looked up from germline, CDR1 is MDHEN and CDR2 is SYDVKM. This CDR3 reads CASSPGTITDTQYF. The CDR3 bases are TGTGCCAGCAGTCCCGGGACTATCACAGATACGCAGTATTTT.

This chain uses TRBV7-9 with TRBJ2-1, with D perhaps matching TRBD1 or TRBD2 (6 bases each). V gave up 1 base and J gave up 0 bases, with 10 bases separating them. The CDR3 runs 16 residues. Germline CDR1 is SEHNR and CDR2 is FQNEAQ (reference sequence). The DNA of the CDR3 is TGTGCCAGCAGCTTAGGCGGAGGGGGCTCCTACAATGAGCAGTTCTTC. Residues: CASSLGGGGSYNEQFF.

The chain carries TRBV6-4 and TRBJ2-1, with TRBD2 identical over 8 bases. Losses at the gene ends were 5 bases for V and 5 bases for J; bases not matched to a gene: 8. CDR3 size: 15 residues. Germline lookup yields CDR1 MRHNA and CDR2 SNTAGT. The CDR3 reads CASSSGSVKNNEQFF. As DNA, the CDR3 is TGTGCCAGCAGTAGCGGGAGCGTAAAAAACAATGAGCAGTTCTTC.

The gene calls are TRBV7-6 and TRBJ2-1; the D gene could be TRBD1 or TRBD2 (6 bases each). The CDR3 spans 15 residues. Trimming cost V 4 bases and J 8 bases, with 18 bases left between them. Germline CDR1 is SGHVS and CDR2 is FNYEAQ. In nucleotides, the CDR3 is TGTGCCAGCAGCTCCGCGGGGACAACCCTCGATGAGCAGTTCTTC. It codes for CASSSAGTTLDEQFF.

The V and J genes are TRBV5-1 and TRBJ2-7; 10 bases fit TRBD1. J was trimmed by 5 bases and V by 0 bases; bases with no gene match: 11. CDR1 is SGHRS and CDR2 is YFSETQ in the germline V gene. The CDR3 covers 17 residues. The CDR3 sequence: CASSLAVSGQGSNEQYF. The DNA of the CDR3 is TGCGCCAGCAGCTTGGCCGTCTCGGGACAGGGGTCTAACGAGCAGTACTTC.

The V and J genes are TRBV13 and TRBJ2-7; a weak D match, TRBD1 (5 bases). This CDR3 comprises 19 residues. Trimming took off 2 bases at V and 4 bases at J, with 27 bases between the two ends. Germline CDR1 is PRHDT and CDR2 is FYEKMQ (reference sequence). CDR3 region: CASSLIHGQGGRLEYEQYF. DNA of the CDR3: TGTGCCAGCAGCTTAATTCATGGGCAGGGTGGAAGGTTAGAGTACGAGCAGTACTTC.

This chain connects TRBV28 to TRBJ2-1, with 8 bases identical to TRBD1. The CDR3 extends over 13 amino acids. The junction had 4 bases not matched to a gene; V was cut back by 11 bases and J by 1 base. The germline V gene has CDR1 MDHEN and CDR2 SYDVKM. The CDR3 bases are TGTGCCTCCTGGACAGGGTCCTACAATGAGCAGTTCTTC. Its protein product is CASWTGSYNEQFF.

V gene TRBV7-9 combines with J gene TRBJ1-6, with 9 positions matching TRBD1. The V segment lost 5 bases and the J segment 10 bases; nucleotides outside the gene matches: 6. Germline V gene sequence: CDR1 SEHNR, CDR2 FQNEAQ (reference sequence). This CDR3 has 14 residues. Written as DNA, the CDR3 is TGTGCCAGCAGCACCGGACAGGGGACCTCACCCCTCCACTTT. This codes for CASSTGQGTSPLHF. The complete variable domain, with remaining parts taken from reference TRBV7-9 and TRBJ1-6, reads DTGVSQNPRHKITKRGQNVTFRCDPISEHNRLYWYRQTLGQGPEFLTYFQNEAQLEKSRLLSDRFSAERPKGSFSTLEIQRTEQGDSAMYLCASSTGQGTSPLHFGNGTRLTVT.

Points on this clone: This sample also contains other DNA sequences that code for the same CDR3. The chain combines TRBV2 with TRBJ1-6; 8 bases line up with TRBD1. The germline V gene encodes CDR1 SNHLY and CDR2 FYNNEI. The V and J ends lost 4 bases and 6 bases, in that order; junction bases with no gene match: 2. The CDR3 runs 14 residues. CDR3 region: CASSGDRGNSPLHF. Here the CDR3 DNA reads TGTGCCAGCAGTGGTGACAGGGGTAATTCACCCCTCCACTTT.

This clone was seen once. The J gene is TRBJ1-5, the V gene TRBV5-3; a weak D match, TRBD1 (6 bases). TRBV5-3 is filed as an ORF, its function uncertain. This CDR3 region has 14 residues. Trimming stripped 8 bases from V and 2 bases from J, with 14 bases between. The DNA for the CDR3 is TGTGCCAGGAACTTGACAGGCGGCAATCAGCCCCAGCATTTT. This sequence encodes CARNLTGGNQPQHF.

For the CDR3, the DNA is TGTGCCAGCAGCTTGGCCCGAAGGGGATCGACCGGGGAGCTGTTTTTT. Its protein is CASSLARRGSTGELFF. V usage is TRBV5-4 and J usage is TRBJ2-2; D possibly corresponds to TRBD1 (5 bases). Germline values: CDR1 SGHNT, CDR2 YYREEE (reference sequence). This CDR3 is built from 16 residues. The germline V and J ends were trimmed by 0 bases and 5 bases, with 14 bases remaining between them.

CDR3 DNA sequence: TGCGCCAGCAGCGCGGAATGGTCCACCGGGGAGCTGTTTTTT. As protein: CASSAEWSTGELFF. The chain links TRBV5-1 to TRBJ2-2; D remains unclear. Germline CDR1 reads SGHRS; CDR2 reads YFSETQ. With 4 bases removed from V and 4 bases from J, the gap between germline ends came to 11 bases. CDR3 length: 14 residues.

CDR3 loop: CASRNAGTGFYEQYF. The CDR3 DNA sequence: TGTGCCAGCAGAAACGCCGGGACAGGATTCTACGAGCAGTACTTC. The chain is built from TRBV6-5 and TRBJ2-7; 8 positions agree with TRBD1. This CDR3 region has 15 residues. The trim removed 6 bases at V and 3 bases at J, leaving 10 bases unmatched. Germline lookup yields CDR1 MNHEY and CDR2 SVGAGI.

The J gene is TRBJ1-5, the V gene TRBV7-2; the D gene is possibly TRBD1 (6 bases). Per germline, CDR1 SGHTA and CDR2 FQGNSA. Deletions cut 1 base from V and 3 bases from J, with 10 bases between. The CDR3 spans 15 residues. The CDR3 DNA is TGTGCCAGCAGCTTAGGGGGGGCGGACAATCAGCCCCAGCATTTT. Translated, it gives CASSLGGADNQPQHF.

V is TRBV5-1 and J is TRBJ1-4, with D hard to call. The CDR3 extends over 15 amino acids. Germline V gene lookup returns CDR1 SGHRS and CDR2 YFSETQ. Trimming removed 1 base from V and 7 bases from J, with 14 bases in between. The CDR3 loop is CASSLSGGSVEKLFF. CDR3 DNA sequence: TGCGCCAGCAGCTTGTCGGGCGGGTCGGTTGAAAAACTGTTTTTT.

The V call is TRBV19, the J call TRBJ2-7, with 7 bases identical to TRBD1. This CDR3 spans 14 amino acids. V lost 4 bases and J lost 1; bases outside the gene matches: 4. Germline V CDR1 and CDR2: LNHDA, SQIVND (reference sequence). The CDR3 DNA reads TGTGCCAGTAGTAAACAGGACAGGTCCTACGAGCAGTACTTC. Its protein is CASSKQDRSYEQYF.

V is TRBV18 and J is TRBJ2-7, with TRBD2 identical over 14 bases. The CDR3 loop spans 16 amino acids. Germline assignment: CDR1 KGHSH and CDR2 LQKENI. J gave up 6 bases and V 0 bases, and 4 bases lay outside the gene matches. The CDR3 region is CASSPPGLAGVSEQYF. The CDR3, as DNA: TGTGCCAGCTCACCACCGGGACTAGCGGGGGTCTCCGAGCAGTACTTC.

The chain joins TRBV30 to TRBJ2-1; no firm D call. The germline CDR1 and CDR2 sequences are GTSNPN and SVGIG (reference sequence). V lost 2 bases, J lost 12 bases, and 17 bases lay in between. This CDR3 region has 13 residues. CDR3 nucleotides: TGTGCCTGGAGTCCTGGAGACGCTCAGGCGCAGTTCTTC. Protein: CAWSPGDAQAQFF. Complete variable domain (other parts from reference TRBV30 and TRBJ2-1): SQTIHQWPATLVQPVGSPLSLECTVEGTSNPNLYWYRQAAGRGLQLLFYSVGIGQISSEVPQNLSASRPQDRQFILSSKKLLLSDSGFYLCAWSPGDAQAQFFGPGTRLTVL.

The chain has TRBV7-2 and TRBJ2-5, with 9 nucleotides matching TRBD1. This CDR3 has 14 amino acids. With 5 bases clipped from V and 5 bases from J, the junction kept 6 bases outside the gene matches. CDR1 and CDR2 from the germline V gene are SGHTA and FQGNSA. The CDR3 spells CASSIQGAQETQYF. The CDR3 DNA sequence: TGTGCCAGCAGCATACAGGGGGCGCAGGAGACCCAGTACTTC.

Regarding this clone: Since a much larger clone is just one base distant, this may be a read error. This sample includes further DNA sequences coding for the same CDR3. The J gene is TRBJ2-5, the V gene TRBV29-1; tentative D call: TRBD1 (8 bases). CDR1 SQVTM and CDR2 ANQGSEA come from the germline V gene. The CDR3 spans 12 residues. In nucleotides, the CDR3 is TGCAGCGCAAGACAGGGGAGGGAGACTCAGTACTTC. This encodes CSARQGRETQYF.

This chain uses TRBV5-1 with TRBJ2-6, with 7 bases that match TRBD2. Germline V CDR1 and CDR2: SGHRS, YFSETQ. The V and J ends lost 4 bases and 2 bases, in that order; junction bases with no gene match: 3. This CDR3 has 15 amino acids. The CDR3 loop is CASSGRGAGANVLTF. CDR3 nucleotides: TGCGCCAGCAGCGGGAGGGGAGCTGGGGCCAACGTCCTGACTTTC. The full variable domain, rest sourced from reference TRBV5-1 and TRBJ2-6, is KAGVTQTPRYLIKTRGQQVTLSCSPISGHRSVSWYQQTPGQGLQFLFEYFSETQRNKGNFPGRFSGRQFSNSRSEMNVSTLELGDSALYLCASSGRGAGANVLTFGAGSRLTVL.

V is TRBV5-4 and J is TRBJ2-7; TRBD1 agrees at 9 bases. CDR3 length: 15 amino acids. Germline loops: CDR1 SGHNT, CDR2 YYREEE (reference sequence). The trim removed 4 bases at V and 0 bases at J, leaving 5 bases unmatched. In DNA form, the CDR3 reads TGTGCCAGCAGCGCCCCGGGACAGGGCTCCTACGAGCAGTACTTC. This sequence encodes CASSAPGQGSYEQYF.

In the case of this clone: This CDR3 is also generated by other DNA sequences in the sample. CDR3 in amino acids: CASSLAGTVQETQYF. The DNA for the CDR3 is TGCGCCAGCAGCTTGGCCGGGACCGTTCAAGAGACCCAGTACTTC. V gene TRBV5-1 combines with J gene TRBJ2-5; possibly TRBD1 or TRBD2 for D (5 bases each). Germline CDR1 is SGHRS and CDR2 is YFSETQ. With 0 bases removed from V and 2 bases from J, the gap between germline ends came to 11 bases. The CDR3 runs 15 residues.

The chain recombines TRBV10-3 with TRBJ2-7, with TRBD2 identical over 9 bases. CDR1 and CDR2 from the germline V gene are ENHRY and SYGVKD. The CDR3 is made up of 15 amino acids. V lost 3 bases to trimming and J lost 1 base; unmatched junction nucleotides: 4. CDR3 amino acids: CAISDLAGYSYEQYF. The CDR3 nucleotides are TGTGCCATCAGTGACCTAGCGGGGTATTCCTACGAGCAGTACTTC.

The V call is TRBV7-9, the J call TRBJ1-5; D is uncertain. The ends were cut back, 0 bases at V and 2 bases at J, with 14 bases in the middle. The CDR3 consists of 17 residues. The germline V gene has CDR1 SEHNR and CDR2 FQNEAQ (reference sequence). Written as DNA, the CDR3 is TGTGCCAGCAGCTTAGCGAGTCCCAACATGGGCAATCAGCCCCAGCATTTT. Its translation is CASSLASPNMGNQPQHF.

This clone was detected once. The CDR3: CASSSAGTRATYEQYF. The CDR3 region has the DNA TGTGCCAGCAGCTCCGCCGGGACTAGGGCAACCTACGAGCAGTACTTC. The chain joins TRBV5-4 to TRBJ2-7, with TRBD2 matching 8 bases. This CDR3 is 16 amino acids long. V trimming: 3 bases; J trimming: 2 bases; junction bases outside the gene matches: 10. Germline V lookup: CDR1 SGHNT, CDR2 YYREEE (reference sequence).

The chain joins TRBV30 to TRBJ2-1, with 8 bases matching TRBD2. J gave up 14 bases and V 5 bases, and 14 bases lay outside the gene matches. Germline-derived CDR1 and CDR2 are GTSNPN and SVGIG (reference sequence). The CDR3 has 13 residues. In DNA form, the CDR3 reads TGTGCCTGGTCAAGCAAGCGAGCGGGAGACAAGTTCTTC. It is translated as CAWSSKRAGDKFF.

The gene calls are TRBV18 and TRBJ2-7, with TRBD1 matching over 8 bases. Trimming removed 2 bases from V and 3 bases from J; junction bases left unmatched: 9. The CDR3 sequence is 16 residues long. Germline CDR1 KGHSH, CDR2 LQKENI. The CDR3 sequence: CASSPDRDRNIYEQYF. CDR3 sequence (DNA): TGTGCCAGCTCACCAGACCGGGACAGGAATATCTACGAGCAGTACTTC.